The clone carrying this TCR beta chain was detected a few times. Antigen specificity is unknown. This record comes from a study of beta chain features in type 1 diabetes. General study results and limits: TCRB CDR3s from Type 1 diabetes patients were moderately but significantly shorter in all four CD4+ subsets.

Investigators reverse transcribed all isolated RNA, so they sequenced expressed TCRB transcripts. Libraries were prepared by immunoSEQ multiplex PCR; TCRdb keeps only in-frame clonotypes and omits some of them. The table includes 350,000 to 450,000 clones, about 12% detected once. V gave up 4 bases and J gave up 2 bases, with 16 bases separating them. CDR3 length: 15 amino acids. The germline CDR1 and CDR2 sequences are SGDLS and YYNGEE. This receptor was taken from a woman between 18 and 29 years old with type 1 diabetes. The chain carries TRBV9 and TRBJ2-7; unclear D gene. The specimen sequenced was naive CD4+ T cells from blood. The CDR3 sequence is CASSNGPAPAYEQYF. The CDR3 region has the DNA TGTGCCAGCAGCAACGGCCCAGCGCCCGCCTACGAGCAGTACTTC. The full variable domain, with the rest looked up from reference TRBV9 and TRBJ2-7, is DSGVTQTPKHLITATGQRVTLRCSPRSGDLSVYWYQQSLDQGLQFLIQYYNGEERAKGNILERFSAQQFPDLHSELNLSSLELGDSALYFCASSNGPAPAYEQYFGPGTRLTVT.